The TCR beta chain described here comes from a study of T cell clusters in autoimmune cytopenias. Notes on the study in general: Functional roles of the in silico T cell clusters still await experimental validation.

Points on this clonotype: Its cognate antigen is unknown.

Multiplex touch-down PCR amplified TRB using TRB-A and TRB-B pools in one tube. No DNA is given; TCRdb re-called the multiplex PCR reads and lists each CDR3 protein once. Its clone listing holds 10,000 to 15,000 distinct CDR3 sequences. Each sample's input was about 250 ng genomic DNA, some 38,000 genome equivalents. This sample was also put to use in a study of T cell repertoires in aging, cancer and after chemotherapy.

The receptor was derived from a human donor in good health. The sample was peripheral blood.

The CDR3 sequence is CASSIGPRDGEQYF. The rearrangement links TRBV19 to TRBJ2-7; TCRdb designates TRBD1, a call that cannot be tested without DNA. This CDR3 has 14 amino acids. CDR1 is LNHDA, CDR2 SQIVND, per germline (reference sequence).